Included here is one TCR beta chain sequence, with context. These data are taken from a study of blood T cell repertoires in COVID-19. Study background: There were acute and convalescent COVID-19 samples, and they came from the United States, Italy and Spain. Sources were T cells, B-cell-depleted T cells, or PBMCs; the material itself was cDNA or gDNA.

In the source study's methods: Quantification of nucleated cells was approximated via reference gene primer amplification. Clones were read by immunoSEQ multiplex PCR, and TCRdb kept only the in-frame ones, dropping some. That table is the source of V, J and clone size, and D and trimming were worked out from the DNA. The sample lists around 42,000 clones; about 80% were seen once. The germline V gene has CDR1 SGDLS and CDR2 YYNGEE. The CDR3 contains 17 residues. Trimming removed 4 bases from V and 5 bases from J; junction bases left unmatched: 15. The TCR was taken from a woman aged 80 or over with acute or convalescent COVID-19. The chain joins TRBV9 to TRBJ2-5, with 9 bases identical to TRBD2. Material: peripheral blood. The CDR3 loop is CASSPRGSGGVRETQYF. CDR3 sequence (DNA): TGTGCCAGCAGCCCACGCGGTAGCGGGGGAGTAAGGGAGACCCAGTACTTC.